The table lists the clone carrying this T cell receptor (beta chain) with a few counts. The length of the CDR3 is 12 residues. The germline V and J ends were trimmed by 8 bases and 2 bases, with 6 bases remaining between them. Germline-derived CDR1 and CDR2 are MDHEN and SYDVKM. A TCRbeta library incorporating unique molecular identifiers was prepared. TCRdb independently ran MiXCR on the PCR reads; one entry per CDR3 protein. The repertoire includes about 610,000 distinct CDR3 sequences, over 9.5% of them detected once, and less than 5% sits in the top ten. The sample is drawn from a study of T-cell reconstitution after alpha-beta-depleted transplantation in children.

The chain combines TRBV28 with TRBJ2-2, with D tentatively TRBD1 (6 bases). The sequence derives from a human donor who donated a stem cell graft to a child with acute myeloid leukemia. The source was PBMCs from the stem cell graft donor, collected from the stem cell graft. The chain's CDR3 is CASGTNTGELFF. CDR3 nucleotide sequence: TGTGCCAGCGGGACAAACACCGGGGAGCTGTTTTTT.